Below are 23 T cell receptor beta chains sequenced from a single sample in a study of blood T cells in healthy people across ages. Sample-barcoded 5' priming and a J-beta primer mix drove a second PCR of roughly 7 to 11 cycles. TCRdb reprocessed the 5' RACE reads with MiXCR, giving one entry per CDR3 protein. The table includes over a million distinct CDR3 sequences, 45% detected once. Sequenced sample: blood. These receptors were taken from a woman aged 55 to 70 in good health.

This clonotype has just a few counts. The J gene is TRBJ1-4, the V gene TRBV18; a weak D match, TRBD1 (5 bases). With 0 bases removed from V and 8 bases from J, the gap between germline ends came to 13 bases. Germline values: CDR1 KGHSH, CDR2 LQKENI. The CDR3 is 15 residues long. This chain's CDR3 is CASSPPAQSGEKLFF. The DNA of the CDR3 is TGTGCCAGCTCACCACCTGCCCAATCAGGGGAAAAACTGTTTTTT.

The sample holds a few counts of this clonotype. The gene calls are TRBV20-1 and TRBJ2-7; D is undetermined. Germline V gene data show CDR1 as DFQATT and CDR2 as SNEGSKA (reference sequence). The CDR3 is 12 amino acids. Trimming removed 5 bases at V and 7 bases at J, with 15 bases between. The CDR3 region has the DNA TGCAGTGCTCCCCGGACCTCTAATGAGCAGTACTTC. Residues: CSAPRTSNEQYF.

The chain joins TRBV9 to TRBJ2-5; TRBD2 agrees at 8 bases. V shed 4 bases and J 3 bases; nucleotides not matched to a gene: 11. From germline, CDR1 is SGDLS and CDR2 YYNGEE. The CDR3 is 16 amino acids. CDR3 in DNA: TGTGCCAGCAGCTCCCAAACTAGCGGTCGAGAAGAGACCCAGTACTTC. Residues: CASSSQTSGREETQYF.

This clonotype has just a few counts. The chain recombines TRBV29-1 with TRBJ2-1; no reliable D call. V shed 4 bases and J shed 2 bases, with 12 bases lying between them. The CDR3 length is 14 residues. The V gene's germline CDR1 is SQVTM and CDR2 ANQGSEA. CDR3 in DNA: TGCAGCGTTGTTCGGGTGGGTACCTACAATGAGCAGTTCTTC. This sequence encodes CSVVRVGTYNEQFF.

The CDR3 loop is CASSYPASSLNSNQPQHF. The CDR3 DNA reads as TGTGCCAGCAGTTACCCTGCGAGCAGCCTCAATAGCAATCAGCCCCAGCATTTT. V gene TRBV6-2 or TRBV6-3 combines with J gene TRBJ1-5; D uncertain. The length of the CDR3 is 18 residues. Germline-derived CDR1 and CDR2 are MNHEY and SVGEGT. The ends were cut back, 2 bases at V and 0 bases at J, with 17 bases in the middle.

The chain couples TRBV29-1 to TRBJ2-7; weak D call: TRBD1 (5 bases). This CDR3 region has 13 residues. CDR1 SQVTM and CDR2 ANQGSEA come from the germline V gene. V was pared by 4 bases and J by 4 bases, with 14 bases between. CDR3 DNA: TGCAGCGTTGCAGGACACCTCTATTACGAGCAGTACTTC. Translation: CSVAGHLYYEQYF.

This clonotype was detected a few times. This rearrangement joins TRBV2 to TRBJ2-5; the D is unclear. V lost 6 bases to trimming and J lost 5 bases, with 19 bases between them. Per the germline V gene, CDR1 is SNHLY and CDR2 is FYNNEI. CDR3 length equals 15 residues. The CDR3 DNA follows: TGTGCCAGCAGAGGTTTGCCTCCCAGCCGTGAGACCCAGTACTTC. Translating gives CASRGLPPSRETQYF.

This clonotype was recorded once. The gene calls are TRBV15 and TRBJ2-4; 8 bases are shared with TRBD1. The J call could be wrong; TRBJ2-7 is a better fit for the DNA end. Germline-derived CDR1 and CDR2 are LNHNV and YYDKDF (reference sequence). CDR3 length: 15 residues. CDR3 bases: TGTGCCACCAGCAGAGATCGGGCAGGGGGCCGCGAGCAGTACTTC. This gives the protein CATSRDRAGGREQYF.

This chain connects TRBV7-2 to TRBJ2-4; TRBD1 matches at 11 bases. The DNA end lines up better with TRBJ2-7; the J call may be wrong. The CDR3 contains 14 residues. Germline CDR1 and CDR2: SGHTA and FQGNSA. CDR3 residues: CASSAGQGASEQYF. CDR3 sequence (DNA): TGTGCCAGCAGCGCCGGACAGGGGGCGAGCGAGCAGTACTTC.

J is TRBJ2-7 and V is TRBV6-5, with TRBD2 matching over 8 bases. Germline values: CDR1 MNHEY, CDR2 SVGAGI. This CDR3 contains 15 residues. V was clipped by 6 bases and J by 2 bases; unmatched bases: 9. DNA of the CDR3: TGTGCCAGCAGGAGAGCGGGAGCGGGGACCTACGAGCAGTACTTC. Protein product: CASRRAGAGTYEQYF.

This chain connects TRBV6-2 or TRBV6-3 to TRBJ1-5, with D perhaps matching TRBD1 (5 bases). Trimming removed 2 bases at V and 1 base at J, with 21 bases between. The germline CDR1 and CDR2 sequences are MNHEY and SVGEGT. This CDR3 contains 19 residues. The CDR3 DNA reads as TGTGCCAGCAGTTACGACGTAAAGGGGCCCGTTTCCAGCAATCAGCCCCAGCATTTT. This gives the protein CASSYDVKGPVSSNQPQHF.

This clonotype was counted between two and nine times. DNA for the CDR3: TGCAGTGCTACCCTACCCGCTCAGGTGGTTTACGAGCAGTACTTC. Amino acids: CSATLPAQVVYEQYF. This chain uses TRBV20-1 with TRBJ2-7, with unresolved D. Trimming cost V 4 bases and J 4 bases, with 20 bases left between them. Per the germline V gene, CDR1 is DFQATT and CDR2 is SNEGSKA (reference sequence). This CDR3 region has 15 residues.

The rearrangement joins TRBV9 to TRBJ2-1, with 7 bases that match TRBD2. With 4 bases clipped from V and 5 bases from J, the junction kept 12 bases outside the gene matches. The CDR3 length is 16 residues. Germline V CDR1 and CDR2: SGDLS, YYNGEE. CDR3 in amino acids: CASSYTGGSRNNEQFF. The CDR3 bases are TGTGCCAGCAGCTATACGGGGGGTAGCCGGAACAATGAGCAGTTCTTC.

This chain joins TRBV18 and TRBJ2-1; TRBD1 agrees at 10 bases. The germline gives CDR1 KGHSH, CDR2 LQKENI. After removal of 4 bases from V and 3 bases from J, the junction contained 6 bases not matched to a gene. CDR3 length: 16 amino acids. In nucleotides, the CDR3 is TGTGCCAGCTCACTTCAGGACAGGGGGGACTACAATGAGCAGTTCTTC. This translates into CASSLQDRGDYNEQFF.

The chain uses TRBV29-1 and TRBJ1-2; tentative D call: TRBD1 (5 bases). Trimming cost V 6 bases and J 3 bases, with 14 bases left between them. CDR1 and CDR2 from the germline V gene are SQVTM and ANQGSEA. The CDR3 consists of 13 residues. CDR3 sequence (DNA): TGCAGCGTCGGGGGGGGATTGGACTATGGCTACACCTTC. Protein sequence: CSVGGGLDYGYTF.

This rearrangement joins TRBV19 to TRBJ2-7, with D tentatively TRBD1 or TRBD2 (5 bases each). Trimming pared 11 bases from V and 4 bases from J, leaving 21 bases between. CDR1 and CDR2 (germline): LNHDA, SQIVND (reference sequence). This CDR3 region has 14 residues. CDR3 nucleotides: TGTGCCTCCCGGGGACCTTCTTCCGATTACGAGCAGTACTTC. Translation gives CASRGPSSDYEQYF.

The chain couples TRBV20-1 to TRBJ2-1; D may correspond to TRBD1 or TRBD2 (5 bases each). Germline lookup yields CDR1 DFQATT and CDR2 SNEGSKA (reference sequence). The CDR3 sequence is 15 residues long. Trimming took 3 bases from V and 6 from J, leaving 18 bases between them. CDR3 in amino acids: CSARGPRLGGNEQFF. The CDR3 coding sequence is TGCAGTGCTAGGGGGCCTCGGCTTGGGGGCAATGAGCAGTTCTTC.

The CDR3 here is CASRPPGTSGGEFF. CDR3 sequence (DNA): TGTGCCAGCAGACCTCCCGGGACTAGCGGAGGCGAGTTCTTC. The chain has TRBV7-9 and TRBJ2-1; TRBD2 matches at 11 bases. The V gene's germline CDR1 is SEHNR and CDR2 FQNEAQ (reference sequence). CDR3 length: 14 amino acids. The V segment lost 6 bases and the J segment 14 bases; nucleotides outside the gene matches: 12. The complete variable domain, with remaining parts taken from reference TRBV7-9 and TRBJ2-1, reads DTGVSQNPRHKITKRGQNVTFRCDPISEHNRLYWYRQTLGQGPEFLTYFQNEAQLEKSRLLSDRFSAERPKGSFSTLEIQRTEQGDSAMYLCASRPPGTSGGEFFGPGTRLTVL.

CDR3 nucleotide sequence: TGTGCCAGCAGCCACTCAGTAGCGGAGAACTACAATGAGCAGTTCTTC. This codes for CASSHSVAENYNEQFF. This chain uses TRBV7-9 with TRBJ2-1; possible D gene TRBD2, 6 bases. Germline loops: CDR1 SEHNR, CDR2 FQNEAQ (reference sequence). The CDR3 consists of 16 residues. Trimming left V 5 bases short and J 3 bases short, with 17 bases between.

The chain is built from TRBV12-3 or TRBV12-4 and TRBJ2-5; 11 bases align to TRBD2. V trimming: 5 bases; J trimming: 5 bases; junction bases outside the gene matches: 10. This CDR3 spans 16 amino acids. CDR3 in amino acids: CASSPGGLAGGETQYF. For the CDR3, the DNA is TGTGCCAGCAGTCCCGGAGGGCTAGCGGGAGGTGAGACCCAGTACTTC.

This rearrangement joins TRBV20-1 to TRBJ2-1, with D possibly matching TRBD2 (6 bases). V lost 4 bases and J lost 7, with 29 bases in between. Per the germline V gene, CDR1 is DFQATT and CDR2 is SNEGSKA (reference sequence). The CDR3 contains 18 residues. The CDR3 DNA reads TGCAGTGCTAAGTCGTGGCTGATTTCGGAGGGCCTGAATAATGAGCAGTTCTTC. Translating gives CSAKSWLISEGLNNEQFF.

This sequence joins TRBV12-3 or TRBV12-4 and TRBJ2-3; D gene ambiguous. V dropped 6 bases and J dropped 0 bases, with 16 bases sitting between them. The CDR3 covers 16 residues. The CDR3: CASSRSESSSTDTQYF. For the CDR3, the DNA is TGTGCCAGCAGCCGGTCTGAGTCTAGTAGCACAGATACGCAGTATTTT.

This clonotype showed up just a few times. V gene TRBV12-3 or TRBV12-4 combines with J gene TRBJ2-3; 11 bases map to TRBD2. V was clipped by 3 bases and J by 2 bases; unmatched bases: 4. CDR3 length: 16 residues. Written as DNA, the CDR3 is TGTGCCAGCAGTTTGGGGACTAGCGGCCCCACAGATACGCAGTATTTT. Translated: CASSLGTSGPTDTQYF.